Given below is one T cell receptor (beta chain) in context. The antigen is unknown. An end of the junction differs from the germline gene, which may be a read error. The data are from a study of blood T cells in healthy people across ages. Overall study: Template-switching capture recovered about one barcoded beta molecule per two T cells. Study-wide results and limits: Age advanced and TCR beta diversity per million T cells fell, roughly linearly.

The donors, aged roughly 6 to 100, were healthy Caucasians from Russia. For the second PCR, which ran for about 7 to 11 cycles, a sample-barcoded 5' primer and a J-beta primer mix were used. One entry per CDR3 protein results from TCRdb running MiXCR on the 5' RACE reads. The sample contains around 1,500,000 distinct CDR3 sequences, approximately 28% of which appear only once. This CDR3 has 15 residues. Germline lookup yields CDR1 DFQATT and CDR2 SNEGSKA (reference sequence). Sample: blood. This chain connects TRBV20-1 to TRBJ2-7; possibly TRBD1 for D (5 bases). The clonotype was recovered from a woman in her twenties or thirties in good health. The CDR3 nucleotides read TGCAGTGCTAGAGATCAGGGTCTGAGCTCCCACGAGCAGTACTTC. Protein product: CSARDQGLSSHEQYF.